The clone carrying this T cell receptor (beta chain) was recorded many times. Antigen: not known. Synthesis of cDNA was carried out by template-switch 5'RACE. The reaction used 10-nucleotide random UMIs. A single record per CDR3 protein comes from TCRdb applying MiXCR to the 5' RACE reads. The sample includes under 40,000 distinct CDR3 sequences, 4.6% of them seen just once. This entry comes from a study of neurological immune-mediated disorders. Notes on the study in general: The level of TCR clonal expansion was highest in patients with HTLV-1-associated myelopathy and lowest in multiple sclerosis, where it fell below the level seen in healthy controls.

CDR3 length equals 15 residues. The germline V gene has CDR1 DFQATT and CDR2 SNEGSKA (reference sequence). The V end lost 0 bases, the J end lost 1 base, and 12 bases lay between the germline ends. Sequencing was performed on PBMCs. The receptor's source is a man between 18 and 29 years old in good health. The chain employs TRBV20-1 and TRBJ1-2; TRBD1 is a possible D gene (6 bases). The DNA of the CDR3 is TGCAGTGCTAGAGATTGGGACACCTATAACTATGGCTACACCTTC. Protein: CSARDWDTYNYGYTF.